Listed below are T cell receptor beta chains from one sample, sequenced in a study of blood T cell repertoires in COVID-19. Libraries were prepared by immunoSEQ multiplex PCR; TCRdb keeps only in-frame clonotypes and omits some of them. Of around 120,000 clones listed, about 89% are singletons. Material for sequencing was peripheral blood. All receptors derive from a woman in her 70s with acute or convalescent COVID-19. Both conserved end residues are trimmed from each CDR3. Fields, in order: V gene, J gene, CDR3 protein.

>TRBV7-7|TRBJ1-5
ASSLDRNQPQH
>TRBV6-5|TRBJ2-1
ASSTRAPGDEQF
>TRBV7-6|TRBJ2-7
ASSMSGGAYEQY
>TRBV6-5|TRBJ1-1
ASSDTQRNTEAF
>TRBV18|TRBJ2-7
ASSPQRTDYEQY
>TRBV19|TRBJ2-5
ASSGRVGLETQY
>TRBV27|TRBJ1-1
ASRHTGENTEAF
>TRBV2|TRBJ1-5
ASGLVSVNQPQH
>TRBV5-1|TRBJ1-1
ASSVGQGTF
>TRBV18|TRBJ2-7
ASSPQQDSYEQY
>TRBV7-6|TRBJ2-5
ASTSGRDRETQY
>TRBV14|TRBJ1-1
ASSHDFTNTEAF
>TRBV10-3|TRBJ1-3
AISESAGAGNTIY
>TRBV11-2|TRBJ1-6
ASSLETLGERGGWYSPLH
>TRBV19|TRBJ1-3
ASSIGVVSGNTIY
>TRBV13|TRBJ2-3
ASSTSGGRLGDTQY
>TRBV3-1/TRBV3-2|TRBJ1-4
ASSQRVDEKLF
>TRBV18|TRBJ1-5
ASSPGGFNQPQH
>TRBV2|TRBJ1-5
ASSEQGGQPQH
>TRBV10-3|TRBJ2-1
AISDRVENEQF